The 16 T cell receptor beta chains in this list originate from one sample, sequenced in a study of T cells in women clearing cervical HPV infection. The data were produced by immunoSEQ multiplex PCR, yet TCRdb's version contains in-frame clones alone and is incomplete. The record lists roughly 38,000 clones, of which the ten most abundant hold 6.4%. Source material: blood buffy coat. All receptors come from a woman between 18 and 69 years old with a cervical HPV16 infection that either progressed to CIN3+ or cleared (not recorded which).

CDR3 protein: CASSLGGGAYNSPLHF. The CDR3 DNA, read in part, is TGTGCCAGCAGCTTAGGGGGGGGCGCGTATAATTCACCC. The genes are TRBV7-6 and TRBJ1-6; perhaps TRBD1 as D (6 bases). The DNA ends 3 residues before the CDR3 does, and the rest of the CDR3 is filled in from the germline J gene. Germline loops: CDR1 SGHVS, CDR2 FNYEAQ. Trimming cost V 1 base and J 4 bases, with 11 bases left between them. The CDR3 runs to 16 residues.

About this clone itself: The read stops 3 residues short of the end of the CDR3; the missing end is completed from the germline J gene. The genes are TRBV10-1 and TRBJ2-4, with 7 bases aligning to TRBD2. The CDR3 contains 16 residues. From germline, CDR1 is WNHNN and CDR2 SYGVQD (reference sequence). The V and J ends lost 7 bases and 1 base, in that order; junction bases with no gene match: 10. The sequenced part of the CDR3 DNA is TGCGCCAGCACTCCCATTAGCGGGCGGGCCAAAAACATT. This codes for CASTPISGRAKNI. The whole CDR3 reads CASTPISGRAKNIQYF.

For this clone: The CDR3 end falls 3 residues outside the read, so it is completed with the germline J gene. The rearrangement joins TRBV5-4 to TRBJ1-2, with a possible D match to TRBD1 (5 bases). CDR1 and CDR2 (germline): SGHNT, YYREEE (reference sequence). There are 13 residues in the CDR3. Deletions cut 1 base from V and 4 bases from J, with 8 bases between. CDR3 region: CASSLMGLYGYTF. The sequenced part of the CDR3 DNA is TGTGCCAGCAGCTTGATGGGACTCTATGGC.

As for this clone: The CDR3 end is not reached by the read, which stops 3 residues before it; the germline J gene fills it in. The chain combines TRBV19 with TRBJ1-1; D is possibly TRBD1 (5 bases). The CDR3 has 13 residues. Germline loops: CDR1 LNHDA, CDR2 SQIVND (reference sequence). CDR3 amino acids: CASSPQRAGTAFF. The sequenced CDR3 bases are TGTGCCAGTAGTCCCCAGCGGGCCGGGACA.

Details on this clone: The read comes to an end 3 residues before the CDR3 does, leaving the germline J gene to fill in the end. Additional DNA sequences in this sample encode the identical CDR3. V is TRBV5-5 and J is TRBJ2-7; D might be TRBD1 (6 bases). Trimming shortened V by 1 base and J by 2 bases, and 10 bases separated the two germline ends. CDR1 and CDR2 from the germline V gene are SGHKS and YYEKEE (reference sequence). The CDR3 spans 14 residues. CDR3 residues: CASSLLGAAYEQYF. CDR3 bases read: TGTGCCAGCAGCTTGTTGGGGGCAGCCTACGAG.

Concerning this clone itself: The read ends 3 residues before the CDR3 terminus; that terminus is restored from the germline J gene. This chain links TRBV6-1 with TRBJ2-1; D is unresolved. Germline loops: CDR1 MNHNS, CDR2 SASEGT. This CDR3 has 12 residues. V was trimmed by 2 bases and J by 9 bases, leaving 8 bases between them. The sequenced part of the CDR3 DNA is TGTGCCAGCAGTGAACAGGTGGGTGAG. Translating gives CASSEQVGE. The whole CDR3 sequence is CASSEQVGEQFF.

Details on this clone: The CDR3 extends 3 residues past the end of the read, so its final part is completed from the germline J gene. This sequence joins TRBV5-1 and TRBJ1-6; the D is unclear. The V end lost 4 bases, the J end lost 9 bases, and 14 bases lay between the germline ends. The CDR3 consists of 14 residues. The V gene's germline CDR1 is SGHRS and CDR2 YFSETQ. The part of the CDR3 DNA that was read is TGCGCCAGCAGCACCGAGGGCAGGAGTTCACCC. Its translation: CASSTEGRSSP. The whole CDR3 sequence reads CASSTEGRSSPLHF.

To note about this clone: The CDR3 end lies 3 residues beyond the end of the read and is filled in from the germline J gene. The chain has TRBV29-1 and TRBJ2-7; D unclear. The CDR3 loop spans 11 amino acids. Germline loops: CDR1 SQVTM, CDR2 ANQGSEA. Trimming removed 1 base from V and 5 bases from J, with 6 bases in between. Incomplete CDR3 DNA: TGCAGCGTTGAAGGGGCCAACGAG. This encodes CSVEGANE. The CDR3 in full is CSVEGANEQYF.

As for this clone: The read ends 3 residues shy of where the CDR3 ends; the end is completed using the germline J gene. The chain joins TRBV6-2 or TRBV6-3 to TRBJ1-2, with unresolved D. This CDR3 comprises 13 residues. Germline assignment: CDR1 MNHEY and CDR2 SVGEGT. V dropped 2 bases and J dropped 2 bases, with 6 bases sitting between them. The chain's CDR3 is CASSYRVNYGYTF. Incomplete CDR3 DNA: TGTGCCAGCAGTTACCGCGTCAACTATGGC.

Note on this clone: The read gets to within 3 residues of the CDR3 end, and the germline J gene fills in the rest. Different DNA sequences within this sample yield the same CDR3. The chain combines TRBV7-3 with TRBJ2-2, with a possible D match to TRBD1 (5 bases). V was trimmed by 8 bases and J by 2 bases, leaving 9 bases between them. Germline V CDR1 and CDR2: SGHTA, FQGTGA. CDR3 length: 13 amino acids. The sequenced part of the CDR3 DNA is TGTGCCAGCCGAGGACAAAACACCGGGGAG. Protein product: CASRGQNTGE. The full CDR3 is CASRGQNTGELFF. The full variable domain, its missing parts supplied by reference TRBV7-3 and TRBJ2-2, is GAGVSQTPSNKVTEKGKYVELRCDPISGHTALYWYRQSLGQGPEFLIYFQGTGAADDSGLPNDRFFAVRPEGSVSTLKIQRTERGDSAVYLCASRGQNTGELFFGEGSRLTVL.

On this clone itself: The read comes to an end 3 residues before the CDR3 does, leaving the germline J gene to fill in the end. This chain joins TRBV5-1 and TRBJ1-3; maybe TRBD1 (6 bases). Trimming left V 0 bases short and J 4 bases short, with 11 bases between. Germline CDR1 reads SGHRS; CDR2 reads YFSETQ. The CDR3 is 15 residues long. CDR3 bases read: TGCGCCAGCAGCTTGGGCGGACAGATCGGAAACACC. It encodes CASSLGGQIGNT. The whole CDR3 protein reads CASSLGGQIGNTIYF.

Regarding this clone: The read stops 3 residues short of the end of the CDR3; the missing end is completed from the germline J gene. The chain links TRBV19 to TRBJ1-1; tentatively, D is TRBD1 (5 bases). V gave up 5 bases and J gave up 4 bases, with 17 bases separating them. This CDR3 region has 15 residues. Germline-derived CDR1 and CDR2 are LNHDA and SQIVND (reference sequence). CDR3 loop: CASSGGGNSGTEAFF. The sequenced CDR3 bases are TGTGCCAGTAGTGGGGGGGGAAACTCCGGCACTGAA.

On this clone itself: Coverage ceases 3 residues before the CDR3 finishes, and the germline J gene fills in the end. The chain carries TRBV5-1 and TRBJ1-5; D is unresolved. CDR3 size: 14 residues. V lost 4 bases and J 4 bases, leaving 12 bases between the germline ends. CDR1 SGHRS and CDR2 YFSETQ come from the germline V gene. The CDR3: CASSEGRGNQPQHF. The sequenced CDR3 bases are TGCGCCAGCAGCGAAGGACGGGGTAATCAGCCC.

About this clone itself: The read finishes 3 residues shy of the CDR3 end, and the germline J gene is used to complete it. The V and J genes are TRBV10-2 and TRBJ1-2; D is uncertain. Germline CDR1 and CDR2: WSHSY and SAAADI. The length of the CDR3 is 11 residues. V was pared by 4 bases and J by 7 bases, with 7 bases between. The part of the CDR3 DNA that was read is TGCGCCAGCAGTGCAGGTGGTGGC. This codes for CASSAGGG. The full CDR3 sequence reads CASSAGGGYTF.

About this clone itself: Read sequence stops 3 residues before the CDR3 end, and the germline J gene provides the missing end. This chain uses TRBV7-8 with TRBJ2-2, with a weak D call TRBD2 (5 bases). V was clipped by 3 bases and J by 2 bases, with 10 bases between them. The CDR3 has 15 residues. Germline CDR1 reads SGHVS; CDR2 reads FQNEAQ. The CDR3 DNA, read in part, is TGTGCCAGCAGCTTTTCTAGCTACAACACCGGGGAG. Protein sequence: CASSFSSYNTGE. The whole CDR3 sequence reads CASSFSSYNTGELFF.

About this clone itself: The sequence runs out 3 residues before the end of the CDR3; the remainder is reconstructed from the germline J gene. Other DNA sequences in this sample translate to the same CDR3. The chain carries TRBV2 and TRBJ1-6; TRBD1 is a possible D gene (6 bases). The CDR3 totals 14 residues. The V end was cut by 3 bases, the J end by 7 bases, with 10 bases between. The germline gives CDR1 SNHLY, CDR2 FYNNEI. CDR3 DNA, as far as it was read: TGTGCCAGCAGTGACCAGGGGAGAAATTCACCC. It specifies CASSDQGRNSP. The full CDR3 protein reads CASSDQGRNSPLHF.